Listed below are T cell receptor beta chains from one sample, sequenced in a study of blood T cell repertoires in COVID-19. Using immunoSEQ multiplex PCR, the repertoire was profiled, and TCRdb retains in-frame clones only, with some absent. This table holds 130,000 to 150,000 clones, around four fifths found once. Sample: peripheral blood. Receptors were obtained from a human donor in a cohort sampled during active COVID-19. CDR3s include the opening cysteine and the closing phenylalanine or tryptophan. D genes are given only for firm matches. Part of the rows lack a size; the others show once, few, many or a class for expanded clones.

j_gene,abundance,v_gene,d_gene,CDR3aa,CDR3nt
TRBJ1-1,NA,TRBV2,TRBD1,CASSFRTGNTEAFF,TGTGCCAGCAGTTTCAGGACAGGGAACACTGAAGCTTTCTTT
TRBJ2-3,few,TRBV27,TRBD1,CASSGQGTVTDTQYF,TGTGCCAGCAGTGGACAGGGGACCGTCACAGATACGCAGTATTTT
TRBJ2-7,once,TRBV3-1/TRBV3-2,TRBD1,CASSRETGLEQYF,TGTGCCAGCAGCCGAGAGACAGGGCTCGAGCAGTACTTC
TRBJ1-4,NA,TRBV19,TRBD1,CASSIARQGARDNEKLFF,TGTGCCAGTAGTATCGCACGACAGGGGGCGCGGGATAATGAAAAACTGTTTTTT
TRBJ1-1,NA,TRBV5-6,TRBD1,CASSPRQGMNTEAFF,TGTGCCAGCAGCCCACGACAGGGGATGAACACTGAAGCTTTCTTT
TRBJ1-3,NA,TRBV19,NA,CARRRGCAGNTIYF,TGTGCCAGGCGTCGGGGGTGTGCTGGAAACACCATATATTTT
TRBJ1-2,once,TRBV4-2,NA,CASSQDGREYGYTF,TGTGCCAGCAGCCAAGACGGGCGGGAATATGGCTACACCTTC
TRBJ1-5,NA,TRBV5-5,TRBD1,CASSRGQEFNQPQHF,TGTGCCAGCAGCAGGGGACAGGAGTTTAATCAGCCCCAGCATTTT
TRBJ2-5,NA,TRBV9,NA,CASSPDPFLGTQYF,TGTGCCAGCAGCCCCGACCCATTCCTAGGGACCCAGTACTTC
TRBJ1-2,NA,TRBV7-2,TRBD1,CASSLSETGSGYTF,TGTGCCAGCAGCTTATCTGAGACAGGGAGTGGCTACACCTTC
TRBJ2-3,NA,TRBV11-2,NA,CASSLQLTPGDTQYF,TGTGCCAGCAGCTTACAGTTGACCCCAGGAGATACGCAGTATTTT
TRBJ2-3,NA,TRBV5-1,TRBD2,CASTLGGTDTQYF,TGCGCCAGCACCCTGGGGGGGACAGATACGCAGTATTTT
TRBJ1-5,NA,TRBV7-9,NA,CASSFQGPSNQPQHF,TGTGCCAGCAGCTTCCAGGGGCCCAGCAATCAGCCCCAGCATTTT
TRBJ1-1,once,TRBV5-5,TRBD1,CASSTGQGKAFF,TGTGCCAGCAGCACGGGACAGGGAAAGGCTTTCTTT
TRBJ1-5,NA,TRBV27,NA,CASSSNRDSNQPQHF,TGTGCCAGCAGTTCCAACAGGGATAGCAATCAGCCCCAGCATTTT
TRBJ1-3,NA,TRBV7-9,TRBD1,CASSRGQGSETGNTIYF,TGTGCCAGCAGCCGGGGACAGGGATCCGAAACGGGAAACACCATATATTTT
TRBJ2-6,NA,TRBV7-2,NA,CASSPRRGRSGANVLTF,TGTGCCAGCAGCCCCCGTCGTGGCAGATCGGGGGCCAACGTCCTGACTTTC
TRBJ2-7,NA,TRBV27,TRBD2,CASRRTSGVYEQYF,TGTGCCAGCAGGCGGACTAGCGGGGTTTACGAGCAGTACTTC
TRBJ1-4,NA,TRBV10-2,TRBD1,CASSGGQGSNEKLFF,TGCGCCAGCAGTGGCGGACAGGGGTCTAATGAAAAACTGTTTTTT
TRBJ2-7,few,TRBV2,NA,CASSGIGQYGQYF,TGTGCCAGCAGTGGAATCGGACAGTACGGGCAGTACTTC
TRBJ2-3,NA,TRBV11-3,TRBD2,CASSNRLAGPTDTQYF,TGTGCCAGCAGCAACAGACTAGCGGGGCCCACAGATACGCAGTATTTT
TRBJ1-5,NA,TRBV6-6,TRBD1,CASSTRTGSNQPQHF,TGTGCCAGCAGTACCCGGACAGGTAGCAATCAGCCCCAGCATTTT
TRBJ1-5,NA,TRBV5-5,TRBD1,CASTRTGDSNQPQHF,TGTGCCAGCACCCGGACAGGTGATAGCAATCAGCCCCAGCATTTT
TRBJ2-1,NA,TRBV2,TRBD2,CASKEVAGGGNEQFF,TGTGCCAGCAAGGAGGTAGCGGGGGGCGGCAATGAGCAGTTCTTC
TRBJ1-3,NA,TRBV12-5,TRBD1,CASGRGQSGNTIYF,TGTGCTAGTGGGAGGGGGCAAAGTGGAAACACCATATATTTT
TRBJ2-3,NA,TRBV4-2,TRBD2,CASSQGVPSGGSTDTQYF,TGTGCCAGCAGCCAAGGGGTCCCTAGCGGGGGTAGCACAGATACGCAGTATTTT
TRBJ1-2,NA,TRBV5-6,NA,CASSLARTFRDYGYTF,TGTGCCAGCAGCTTGGCCCGGACATTTAGGGACTATGGCTACACCTTC
TRBJ1-6,NA,TRBV3-1/TRBV3-2,TRBD1,CASSQELMTGASSPLHF,TGTGCCAGCAGCCAAGAATTAATGACAGGGGCGTCATCACCCCTCCACTTT
TRBJ2-5,NA,TRBV2,NA,CASTLGIQETQYF,TGTGCCAGCACGCTCGGGATCCAAGAGACCCAGTACTTC
TRBJ1-4,NA,TRBV7-2,TRBD1,CASSARTGGLTNEKLFF,TGTGCCAGCAGCGCCCGGACAGGGGGTTTGACTAATGAAAAACTGTTTTTT
TRBJ2-7,NA,TRBV11-2,TRBD2,CASSLVGTSGYEQYF,TGTGCCAGCAGCTTAGTGGGGACTAGCGGCTACGAGCAGTACTTC
TRBJ2-3,NA,TRBV7-2,TRBD2,CASSAPRSGGASGRPYF,TGTGCCAGCAGCGCCCCGAGGAGCGGGGGGGCCTCGGGCAGGCCGTATTTT
TRBJ2-7,NA,TRBV5-1,NA,CASSDPSEEQYF,TGCGCCAGCAGCGATCCCTCTGAGGAGCAGTACTTC
TRBJ2-5,NA,TRBV27,TRBD2,CASTASGTQETQYF,TGTGCCAGCACGGCTAGCGGGACCCAAGAGACCCAGTACTTC
TRBJ2-1,NA,TRBV5-1,NA,CASSLAAASSYNEQFF,TGCGCCAGCAGCTTGGCCGCGGCTAGCTCCTACAATGAGCAGTTCTTC
TRBJ2-1,NA,TRBV7-3,TRBD2,CASSPTGLVYNEQFF,TGTGCCAGCAGCCCAACAGGACTAGTTTACAATGAGCAGTTCTTC
TRBJ2-3,once,TRBV11-3,NA,CASSLDRGDTQYF,TGTGCCAGCAGCTTAGATAGGGGAGATACGCAGTATTTT
TRBJ2-3,NA,TRBV7-9,NA,CASSLVVGPSTDTQYF,TGTGCCAGCAGCTTAGTTGTGGGGCCGAGCACAGATACGCAGTATTTT
TRBJ1-3,NA,TRBV7-8,NA,CASSLVATRSGNTIYF,TGTGCCAGCAGCTTAGTCGCAACTCGTTCTGGAAACACCATATATTTT
TRBJ2-5,NA,TRBV2,NA,CASSDSHPGKTQYF,TGTGCCAGCAGTGATTCCCACCCAGGGAAGACCCAGTACTTC